This TCR beta chain stems from a study of blood T cell repertoires in COVID-19. Study-level background: The United States, Italy and Spain supplied acute and convalescent COVID-19 samples. PBMCs, B-cell-depleted T cells, or T cells provided the cDNA or gDNA that made up the material.

Original processing methods: Amplification with reference gene primers provided the estimates of nucleated cell counts. Clones were read by immunoSEQ multiplex PCR, and TCRdb kept only the in-frame ones, dropping some. That table supplies the V and J calls and clone size; D and trimming were determined from the DNA. The repertoire has around 190,000 clones, approximately 80% of them found once; the top ten carry under 15%. This clone was observed once. Germline lookup yields CDR1 SEHNR and CDR2 FQNEAQ (reference sequence). This CDR3 spans 16 amino acids. After removal of 7 bases from V and 3 bases from J, the junction contained 13 bases not matched to a gene.

The source is a human donor in a cohort sampled during active COVID-19. The rearrangement uses TRBV7-9 and TRBJ2-7, with 9 bases identical to TRBD1. The sequenced sample was peripheral blood. This CDR3 reads CASTSSGQGQVYEQYF. For the CDR3, the DNA is TGTGCCAGCACCTCGAGCGGACAGGGGCAAGTCTACGAGCAGTACTTC.